Below are 18 T cell receptor beta chains sequenced from a single sample in a study of CD8 T cells in Susac syndrome. Reverse transcription of roughly 0.45 to 1 ug RNA used random hexamers. A single record per CDR3 protein comes from TCRdb applying MiXCR to the immunoSEQ multiplex PCR reads. This repertoire shows about 140,000 distinct CDR3 sequences, 95% found once; its top ten account for over 0.15%. The specimen was CD8+ T cells from PBMCs. The receptors derive from a human donor with Susac syndrome.

V and J are TRBV9 and TRBJ2-1; D is possibly TRBD1 (6 bases). Germline CDR1 is SGDLS and CDR2 is YYNGEE. This CDR3 spans 14 amino acids. V was pared by 3 bases and J by 4 bases, with 11 bases between. CDR3 protein: CASSAVTGYNEQFF. As DNA, the CDR3 is TGTGCCAGCAGCGCCGTGACAGGTTACAATGAGCAGTTCTTC.

V is TRBV13 and J is TRBJ1-2; D call uncertain. The V end was cut by 0 bases, the J end by 2 bases, with 13 bases between. Germline V gene lookup returns CDR1 PRHDT and CDR2 FYEKMQ (reference sequence). The CDR3 consists of 16 residues. CDR3 DNA sequence: TGTGCCAGCAGCTTAGGCCCGCCCCAAGGGAACTATGGCTACACCTTC. Translation gives CASSLGPPQGNYGYTF. The entire variable domain, with the rest obtained from reference TRBV13 and TRBJ1-2, is as follows: AAGVIQSPRHLIKEKRETATLKCYPIPRHDTVYWYQQGPGQDPQFLISFYEKMQSDKGSIPDRFSAQQFSDYHSELNMSSLELGDSALYFCASSLGPPQGNYGYTFGSGTRLTVV.

CDR3 in DNA: TGTGCCAGTAGTCCCCCCGTTTTGGAACTGTTTTTT. Encoded protein: CASSPPVLELFF. The chain links TRBV19 to TRBJ1-4; no firm D call. The CDR3 sequence is 12 residues long. The germline V gene has CDR1 LNHDA and CDR2 SQIVND (reference sequence). Trimming cost V 5 bases and J 12 bases, with 13 bases left between them.

This chain connects TRBV24-1 to TRBJ2-1; TRBD2 aligns across 11 bases. Trimming took 6 bases from V and 6 from J; bases not matched to a gene: 12. Germline-derived CDR1 and CDR2 are KGHDR and SFDVKD. The length of the CDR3 is 17 residues. The CDR3 loop is CATSPTPLAGGRNEQFF. CDR3 coding DNA: TGTGCCACCAGTCCAACCCCCCTAGCGGGAGGCCGCAATGAGCAGTTCTTC.

The chain combines TRBV9 with TRBJ2-4; perhaps D is TRBD1 or TRBD2 (5 bases each). The CDR3 runs to 17 residues. V lost 4 bases and J lost 0, with 17 bases in between. Germline V CDR1 and CDR2: SGDLS, YYNGEE. CDR3 sequence (DNA): TGTGCCAGCAGCTTCCCGGGATGGGGGTTAGCCAAAAACATTCAGTACTTC. Translated: CASSFPGWGLAKNIQYF.

J is TRBJ2-7 and V is TRBV5-1, with D perhaps matching TRBD2 (6 bases). Between the trimmed V and J ends, which lost 3 bases and 4 bases, there was a span of 17 bases. CDR3 size: 15 residues. The germline CDR1 and CDR2 sequences are SGHRS and YFSETQ. The CDR3 DNA is TGCGCCAGCAGCTCCCAACGGGAGACTAAATACGAGCAGTACTTC. This encodes CASSSQRETKYEQYF.

The chain has TRBV14 and TRBJ2-7; D assignment may be TRBD1 or TRBD2 (5 bases each). CDR1 and CDR2 (germline): SGHDN, FVKESK. Deletions cut 0 bases from V and 3 bases from J, with 9 bases between. CDR3 length equals 14 residues. The CDR3 here is CASSQDFGGYEQYF. The CDR3 nucleotides read TGTGCCAGCAGCCAAGATTTTGGGGGCTACGAGCAGTACTTC.

This clonotype was found once. The CDR3 loop is CASSLRWRSPNTGELFF. CDR3 DNA sequence: TGTGCCAGCAGTTTGAGATGGCGATCTCCGAACACCGGGGAGCTGTTTTTT. The chain links TRBV12-3 or TRBV12-4 to TRBJ2-2; D unresolved. The V end was cut by 3 bases, the J end by 0 bases, with 14 bases between. This CDR3 is 17 amino acids long.

V is TRBV11-2 and J is TRBJ2-1; TRBD2 matches at 11 bases. Germline lookup yields CDR1 SGHAT and CDR2 FQNNGV. V was clipped by 4 bases and J by 7 bases; unmatched bases: 9. There are 16 residues in the CDR3. The CDR3 sequence is CASSSHSLAGGNEQFF. CDR3 sequence (DNA): TGTGCCAGCAGCTCTCACTCTCTAGCGGGAGGAAATGAGCAGTTCTTC.

This rearrangement joins TRBV4-1 to TRBJ1-3; TRBD1 matches 7 bases. The CDR3 consists of 17 residues. Per the germline V gene, CDR1 is MGHRA and CDR2 is YSYEKL. The J segment lost 2 bases and the V segment lost 2 bases, leaving 9 bases of the junction unmatched. DNA of the CDR3: TGCGCCAGCAGCCAATATCGACAGGGTTGGGCTGGAAACACCATATATTTT. Protein product: CASSQYRQGWAGNTIYF.

The V gene is TRBV20-1, the J gene TRBJ2-7; no clear D. The germline CDR1 and CDR2 sequences are DFQATT and SNEGSKA (reference sequence). The CDR3 extends over 13 amino acids. Trimming shortened V by 6 bases and J by 7 bases, and 19 bases separated the two germline ends. CDR3 sequence (DNA): TGCAGTGCCGAGCCAGCCCGAGGATGGGAGCAGTACTTC. Its translation: CSAEPARGWEQYF.

The gene calls are TRBV20-1 and TRBJ2-6; TRBD2 might be the D (5 bases). V lost 6 bases and J lost 2, with 14 bases in between. This CDR3 region has 15 residues. In germline, CDR1 is DFQATT, CDR2 SNEGSKA (reference sequence). The CDR3, as DNA: TGCAGTGCCGATTCCACTAGTGCTGGGGCCAACGTCCTGACTTTC. This translates into CSADSTSAGANVLTF.

This clonotype appeared once. The rearrangement uses TRBV27 and TRBJ1-1; no clear D gene. CDR1 and CDR2 from the germline V gene are MNHEY and SMNVEV (reference sequence). Trimming cost V 2 bases and J 5 bases, with 15 bases left between them. The CDR3 is made up of 15 amino acids. The CDR3 DNA sequence: TGTGCCAGCAGTTTAAATAGTTTTCCGGGGACTGAAGCTTTCTTT. It encodes CASSLNSFPGTEAFF.

The chain links TRBV16 to TRBJ1-5, with D unclear. V was cut by 4 bases and J by 0 bases, with 7 bases left in between. The CDR3 has 14 residues. Germline assignment: CDR1 KGHSY and CDR2 FQNENV. The CDR3 loop is CASSRPNSNQPQHF. The CDR3 DNA follows: TGTGCCAGCAGCCGACCAAATAGCAATCAGCCCCAGCATTTT. The variable domain in full, completed from reference TRBV16 and TRBJ1-5, reads GEEVAQTPKHLVRGEGQKAKLYCAPIKGHSYVFWYQQVLKNEFKFLISFQNENVFDETGMPKERFSAKCLPNSPCSLEIQATKLEDSAVYFCASSRPNSNQPQHFGDGTRLSIL.

This clonotype showed up just once. The chain is built from TRBV11-2 and TRBJ2-7, with D perhaps TRBD2 (6 bases). CDR1 is SGHAT and CDR2 is FQNNGV in the germline V gene. The CDR3 has 13 residues. V gave up 5 bases and J gave up 3 bases, with 11 bases separating them. The CDR3 region is CASSMGTVYEQYF. The CDR3, as DNA: TGTGCCAGCAGCATGGGGACTGTCTACGAGCAGTACTTC. The full variable domain, completed using reference TRBV11-2 and TRBJ2-7, is EAGVAQSPRYKIIEKRQSVAFWCNPISGHATLYWYQQILGQGPKLLIQFQNNGVVDDSQLPKDRFSAERLKGVDSTLKIQPAKLEDSAVYLCASSMGTVYEQYFGPGTRLTVT.

The CDR3 coding sequence is TGTGCCATCAGGAGACAGTACCAAGAGACCCAGTACTTC. Its translation is CAIRRQYQETQYF. The chain is built from TRBV10-3 and TRBJ2-5, with a weak D call TRBD1 (5 bases). Trimming pared 6 bases from V and 0 bases from J, leaving 8 bases between. The germline V gene has CDR1 ENHRY and CDR2 SYGVKD. The CDR3 extends over 13 amino acids.

J is TRBJ2-7 and V is TRBV9, with a weak D call TRBD2 (6 bases). The CDR3 runs 14 residues. Looked up from germline, CDR1 is SGDLS and CDR2 is YYNGEE. Trimming took 0 bases from V and 3 from J, leaving 10 bases between them. CDR3 sequence reads: CASSVGGNGYEQYF. The CDR3 DNA is TGTGCCAGCAGCGTAGGCGGGAATGGCTACGAGCAGTACTTC.

The J gene is TRBJ1-2, the V gene TRBV6-5; TRBD1 agrees at 10 bases. Germline V gene data show CDR1 as MNHEY and CDR2 as SVGAGI. The CDR3 totals 15 residues. The V gene end was trimmed by 5 bases and the J gene end by 4 bases; junction bases not matched to a gene: 7. CDR3 sequence: CASSPSGTGAYGYTF. CDR3 nucleotides: TGTGCCAGCAGTCCCTCCGGGACAGGGGCCTATGGCTACACCTTC.